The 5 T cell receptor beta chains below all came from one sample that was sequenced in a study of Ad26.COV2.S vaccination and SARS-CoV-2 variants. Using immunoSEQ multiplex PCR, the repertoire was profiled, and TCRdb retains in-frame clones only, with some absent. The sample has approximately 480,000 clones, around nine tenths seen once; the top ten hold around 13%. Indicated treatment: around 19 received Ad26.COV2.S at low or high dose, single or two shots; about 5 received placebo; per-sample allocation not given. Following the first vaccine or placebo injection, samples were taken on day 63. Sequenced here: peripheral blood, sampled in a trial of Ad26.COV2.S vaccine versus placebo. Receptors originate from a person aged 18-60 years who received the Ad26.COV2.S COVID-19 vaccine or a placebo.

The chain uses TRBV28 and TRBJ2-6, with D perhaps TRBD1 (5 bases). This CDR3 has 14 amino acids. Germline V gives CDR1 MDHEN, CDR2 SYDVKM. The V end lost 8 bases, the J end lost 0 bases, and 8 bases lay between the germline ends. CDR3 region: CASGGASGANVLTF. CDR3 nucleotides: TGTGCCAGCGGTGGGGCCTCTGGGGCCAACGTCCTGACTTTC.

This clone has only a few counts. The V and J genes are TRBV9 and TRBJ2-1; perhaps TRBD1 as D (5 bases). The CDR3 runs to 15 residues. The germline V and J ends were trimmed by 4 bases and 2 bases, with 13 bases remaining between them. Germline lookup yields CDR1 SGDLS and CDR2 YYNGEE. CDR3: CASSLDSWPYNEQFF. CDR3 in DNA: TGTGCCAGCAGCCTAGACAGTTGGCCCTACAATGAGCAGTTCTTC.

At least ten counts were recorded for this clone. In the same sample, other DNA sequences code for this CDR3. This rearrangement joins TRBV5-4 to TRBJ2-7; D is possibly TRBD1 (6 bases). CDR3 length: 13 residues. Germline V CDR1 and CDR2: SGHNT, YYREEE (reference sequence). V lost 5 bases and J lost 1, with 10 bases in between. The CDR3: CASSLDRSYEQYF. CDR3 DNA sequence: TGTGCCAGCAGTCTTGACAGGTCCTACGAGCAGTACTTC. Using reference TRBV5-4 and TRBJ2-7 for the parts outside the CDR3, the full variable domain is ETGVTQSPTHLIKTRGQQVTLRCSSQSGHNTVSWYQQALGQGPQFIFQYYREEENGRGNFPPRFSGLQFPNYSSELNVNALELDDSALYLCASSLDRSYEQYFGPGTRLTVT.

The CDR3 nucleotides are TGCGCCAGCAGCTTGTATCACACCGGGGGTTCACCCCTCCACTTT. It translates to CASSLYHTGGSPLHF. This chain joins TRBV5-1 and TRBJ1-6, with D tentatively TRBD1 (5 bases). V was cut by 1 base and J by 9 bases, with 14 bases left in between. The CDR3 is 15 residues long. The germline V gene encodes CDR1 SGHRS and CDR2 YFSETQ.

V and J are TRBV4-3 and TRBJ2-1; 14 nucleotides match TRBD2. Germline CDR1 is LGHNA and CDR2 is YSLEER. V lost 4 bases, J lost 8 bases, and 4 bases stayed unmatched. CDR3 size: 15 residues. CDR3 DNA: TGCGCCAGCAGCCCCGGGACTAGCGGGAGTGATGAGCAGTTCTTC. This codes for CASSPGTSGSDEQFF.